This TCR beta chain comes out of a study of control samples from healthy donors and cancer patients. Here immunoSEQ multiplex PCR was the method, and the copy in TCRdb shows in-frame clones only, minus some. The sample holds under 200,000 clones, roughly 95% seen once. The CDR3 has 12 amino acids. Trimming pared 5 bases from V and 7 bases from J, leaving 8 bases between. Germline assignment: CDR1 SGHAT and CDR2 FQNNGV. This clonotype originated in a woman in her sixties in good health. V usage is TRBV11-2 and J usage is TRBJ2-2, with D unclear. The sample taken for sequencing was blood. CDR3 sequence: CASSQIGGELFF. In nucleotides, the CDR3 is TGTGCCAGCAGCCAGATAGGCGGGGAGCTGTTTTTT.